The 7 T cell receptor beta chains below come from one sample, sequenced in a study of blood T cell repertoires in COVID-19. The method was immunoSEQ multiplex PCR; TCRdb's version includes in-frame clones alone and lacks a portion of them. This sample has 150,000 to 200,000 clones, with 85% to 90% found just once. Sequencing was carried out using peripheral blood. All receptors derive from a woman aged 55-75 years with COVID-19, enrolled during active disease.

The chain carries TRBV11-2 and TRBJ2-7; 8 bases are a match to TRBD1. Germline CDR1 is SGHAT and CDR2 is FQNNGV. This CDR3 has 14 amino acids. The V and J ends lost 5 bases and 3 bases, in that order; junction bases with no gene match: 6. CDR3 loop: CASSQGAGIYEQYF. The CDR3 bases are TGTGCCAGCAGCCAGGGGGCAGGGATCTACGAGCAGTACTTC.

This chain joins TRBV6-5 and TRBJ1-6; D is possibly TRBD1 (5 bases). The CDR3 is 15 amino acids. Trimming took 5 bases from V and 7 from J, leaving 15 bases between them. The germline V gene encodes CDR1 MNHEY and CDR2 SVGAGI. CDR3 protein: CASSRDSSENSPLHF. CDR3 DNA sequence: TGTGCCAGCAGTCGCGACAGCTCAGAAAATTCACCCCTCCACTTT.

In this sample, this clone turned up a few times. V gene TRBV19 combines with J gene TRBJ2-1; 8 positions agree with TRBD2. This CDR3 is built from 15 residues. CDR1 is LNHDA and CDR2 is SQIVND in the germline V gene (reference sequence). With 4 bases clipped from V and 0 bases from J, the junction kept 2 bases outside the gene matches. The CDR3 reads CASSTSGSSYNEQFF. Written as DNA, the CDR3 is TGTGCCAGTAGTACGAGCGGGAGCTCCTACAATGAGCAGTTCTTC.

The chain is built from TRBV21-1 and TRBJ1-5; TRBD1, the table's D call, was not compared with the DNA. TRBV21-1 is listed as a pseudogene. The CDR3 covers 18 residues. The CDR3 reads CASSKALGHPHSNQPQHF. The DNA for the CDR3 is TGTGCCAGCAGCAAAGCGCTCGGACACCCCCATAGCAATCAGCCCCAGCATTTT.

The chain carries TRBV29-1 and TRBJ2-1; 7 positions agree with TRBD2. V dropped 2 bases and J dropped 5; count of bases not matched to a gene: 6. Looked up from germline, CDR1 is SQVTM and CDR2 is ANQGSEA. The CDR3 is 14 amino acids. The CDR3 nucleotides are TGCAGCGTTGAATTTCGTGGGAGGGACAATGAGCAGTTCTTC. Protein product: CSVEFRGRDNEQFF.

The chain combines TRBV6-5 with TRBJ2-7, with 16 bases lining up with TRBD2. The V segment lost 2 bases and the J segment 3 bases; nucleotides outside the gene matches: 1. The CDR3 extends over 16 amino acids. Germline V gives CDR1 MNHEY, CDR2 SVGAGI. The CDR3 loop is CASSYGTSGRGYEQYF. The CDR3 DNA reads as TGTGCCAGCAGTTACGGGACTAGCGGGAGGGGCTACGAGCAGTACTTC.

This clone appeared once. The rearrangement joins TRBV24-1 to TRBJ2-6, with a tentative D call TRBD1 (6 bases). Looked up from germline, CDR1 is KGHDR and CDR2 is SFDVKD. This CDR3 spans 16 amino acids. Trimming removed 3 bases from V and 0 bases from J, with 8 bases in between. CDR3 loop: CATSDTGISGANVLTF. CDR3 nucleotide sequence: TGTGCCACCAGTGATACAGGGATCTCTGGGGCCAACGTCCTGACTTTC.